This T cell receptor (beta chain) emerged from a study of T cell changes during pregnancy in multiple sclerosis. The CDR3 covers 14 residues. V was shortened by 3 bases and J by 3 bases, with 9 bases between the two germline ends. Germline V gives CDR1 MNHEY, CDR2 SMNVEV (reference sequence). This table comes from immunoSEQ multiplex PCR, and its TCRdb copy is limited to in-frame clones, with some not included. This table holds more than 90,000 clones, more than 90% found once. The chain has TRBV27 and TRBJ1-5; D is possibly TRBD1 (5 bases). The input for sequencing was peripheral blood, taken in the second trimester of pregnancy. This receptor was taken from a female donor with multiple sclerosis, enrolled in a pregnancy study. The CDR3 region is CASSFQGFNQPQHF. The CDR3 nucleotides are TGTGCCAGCAGTTTCCAGGGATTCAATCAGCCCCAGCATTTT.